The rows below give T cell receptor beta chains drawn from one sample of a study of tumor and adjacent non-tumor tissue in lung cancer. Each CDR3 protein is one row after TCRdb ran MiXCR on the multiplex PCR reads. The data show 65,000 to 95,000 distinct CDR3 sequences, around 80% seen once. Sample: lung tumor tissue. The receptors originated from a woman between 45 and 65 years old with non-small cell lung cancer. Each CDR3 is given with its conserved first and last residue. The order of the fields is clone size, J gene, V gene, CDR3 protein. Only some rows state a clone size, as once, few, many or a class for expanded clones.

-,TRBJ2-3,TRBV12-3/TRBV12-4,CASSIRQETDTQYF
-,TRBJ2-7,TRBV12-3/TRBV12-4,CADSRDYKHYF
-,TRBJ1-2,TRBV10-3,CAISDRTVREHYDYTF
-,TRBJ2-7,TRBV11-2,CSSSPWASSSYEQHF
many,TRBJ1-2,TRBV20-1,CSARVQANYGYTF
-,TRBJ2-5,TRBV10-2,CARSHGETQYF
-,TRBJ2-7,TRBV5-4,CASSPALTNGSLEQYF
-,TRBJ1-2,TRBV6-5,CAIRSNKGNYGYTF
-,TRBJ1-4,TRBV20-1,CTVGQGAFTLFF
-,TRBJ2-7,TRBV6-6,CTSSYSPPSASIYEQYF
-,TRBJ2-2,TRBV9,CVSSVGGDRVIGELFF
-,TRBJ2-3,TRBV6-1,CASSELTGDTDTQYF
-,TRBJ2-3,TRBV20-1,CSALRNSFTDTQYF
-,TRBJ2-1,TRBV9,CASSVEVLADEQFF
-,TRBJ2-1,TRBV20-1,CSTRDWDRGFERFF
-,TRBJ2-4,TRBV6-1,CVSSEGSGQINTQYF
-,TRBJ1-3,TRBV28,CASRPPGTGNTMYF
-,TRBJ1-1,TRBV29-1,CSVAGPTRERNTEALF
few,TRBJ2-4,TRBV11-1,CASGRNAGASGYIQYF
medium-sized,TRBJ1-4,TRBV4-3,CASSQDPREEKLFF
-,TRBJ2-1,TRBV6-2/TRBV6-3,CACSSRLAANNKQFF
-,-,TRBV12-3/TRBV12-4,CASGTTDGSGKQYF
-,TRBJ2-2,TRBV20-1,CSANSSSRTGELFF
-,TRBJ2-1,TRBV12-5,CASGTGPNNEQFF
once,TRBJ2-1,TRBV11-3,CASNFSGTVSSYNEQFF
-,TRBJ2-7,TRBV6-5,CDSTSGLTYERYF
medium-sized,TRBJ2-5,TRBV29-1,CSVDLAGEQETQYF
-,TRBJ2-1,TRBV11-1,CASSLRGTGNVDEQFF
once,TRBJ1-2,TRBV28,CGRTLRRDRGLYGYTF
-,TRBJ1-2,TRBV4-3,CVSSQDWNNIYGYTF
-,TRBJ2-2,TRBV6-2/TRBV6-3,CVSSYSIAGGENTGELFF